This TCR beta chain stems from a study of identical twins. General study results and limits: Some out-of-frame alpha sequences were shared by twins, and these showed excess low generation probability. Beta out-of-frame twin sharing showed a weaker excess. The more abundant beta clonotypes in cord blood had fewer insertions, and memory repertoires did not show this.

Germline CDR1 reads SNHLY; CDR2 reads FYNNEI. This CDR3 has 15 residues. A word on this clonotype: Antigen unknown.

TCRdb recomputed calls from the 5' RACE reads with MiXCR, one row per CDR3 protein. The sample consists of about 1.7 million distinct CDR3 sequences, about 32% of them appearing once. Sequenced: cord blood. This clonotype was obtained from a newborn girl in good health. The chain joins TRBV2 to TRBJ2-4, with 7 bases fitting TRBD2. The last part of the DNA fits TRBJ2-7 better; the J call may be wrong. CDR3 sequence (DNA): TGTGCCAGCAGTGAAGTGAGGCTAGCGGTCTACGAGCAGTACTTC. Its protein product is CASSEVRLAVYEQYF.